This T cell receptor beta chain was identified in a study of beta chain features in type 1 diabetes. Study-wide results and limits: Since sequencing was performed on cDNA, cells with high TCR expression could be over-represented. Shortening of TCRB CDR3s, moderate but significant, appeared in all four CD4+ subsets of Type 1 diabetes patients.

The authors took one heparinised blood draw, averaging approximately 120 mL, from each donor. Based on CD45RO/CCR7/CD25/CD127/CD95/CD27, CD4+ regulatory, stem cell-like memory, naive and central memory cells were sorted. The purity of all sorted populations exceeded 98%. This clone was recorded a few times. Its antigen is as yet unknown. Isolated RNA was reverse transcribed in full, so expressed TCRB transcripts were sequenced. Repertoires were generated with immunoSEQ multiplex PCR, while TCRdb's copy carries only in-frame clones and drops some. Among 600,000 to 700,000 clones listed, 13% were seen once. This CDR3 contains 16 residues. Looked up from germline, CDR1 is ENHRY and CDR2 is SYGVKD. V trimming: 4 bases; J trimming: 3 bases; junction bases outside the gene matches: 11.

This chain uses TRBV10-3 with TRBJ2-5; 7 bases align to TRBD1. The sample comprised naive CD4+ T cells from blood. The receptor comes from a man younger than 35 with type 1 diabetes. CDR3 loop: CAISGKTGRVEETQYF. The CDR3 DNA reads as TGTGCCATCAGTGGAAAGACAGGGCGGGTAGAAGAGACCCAGTACTTC.